This is a list of T cell receptor beta chains from one sample in a study of blood T cell repertoires in COVID-19. Method: immunoSEQ multiplex PCR; TCRdb's copy keeps in-frame clones and lacks some. The sample shows about 170,000 clones, 84% of them seen only once. The sample taken for sequencing was peripheral blood. These TCRs come from a woman older than 75 with COVID-19, enrolled during active disease. The CDR3 runs from the conserved cysteine through the conserved F or W. Fields, in order: clone size, J gene, V gene, CDR3 protein. Only part of the rows carry a size: once, few, many, or a class if the clone is expanded.

clone_size: -
j_call: TRBJ2-7
v_call: TRBV18
cdr3_aa: CASSRLAETYEQYF

clone_size: -
j_call: TRBJ2-5
v_call: TRBV5-6
cdr3_aa: CASSLVFRETQYF

clone_size: -
j_call: TRBJ2-5
v_call: TRBV19
cdr3_aa: CASSMGTSGRGETQYF

clone_size: -
j_call: TRBJ2-5
v_call: TRBV10-3
cdr3_aa: CATRQGAAQETQYF

clone_size: -
j_call: TRBJ2-3
v_call: TRBV6-4
cdr3_aa: CASSALAGGLDTQYF

clone_size: -
j_call: TRBJ2-2
v_call: TRBV28
cdr3_aa: CASSFELSGRVRNTGELFF

clone_size: -
j_call: TRBJ2-2
v_call: TRBV18
cdr3_aa: CASSPRLAVNTGELFF

clone_size: -
j_call: TRBJ1-5
v_call: TRBV6-5
cdr3_aa: CASSRIGGYNQPQHF

clone_size: once
j_call: TRBJ2-3
v_call: TRBV11-2
cdr3_aa: CASSFDAGLGGADTQYF

clone_size: -
j_call: TRBJ2-3
v_call: TRBV11-3
cdr3_aa: CASSPRSGRGGRDTQYF

clone_size: -
j_call: TRBJ2-1
v_call: TRBV25-1
cdr3_aa: CASSARGGIGYNEQFF

clone_size: -
j_call: TRBJ1-5
v_call: TRBV4-1
cdr3_aa: CASSPSGDRRYSNQPQHF

clone_size: once
j_call: TRBJ2-2
v_call: TRBV24-1
cdr3_aa: CATGTANTGELFF

clone_size: -
j_call: TRBJ2-7
v_call: TRBV7-6
cdr3_aa: CASSLGVAGGIYEQYF

clone_size: -
j_call: TRBJ2-2
v_call: TRBV5-5
cdr3_aa: CASSFWQGLSTGELFF

clone_size: -
j_call: TRBJ2-1
v_call: TRBV5-1
cdr3_aa: CASGTSGRDEQFF

clone_size: -
j_call: TRBJ2-7
v_call: TRBV5-1
cdr3_aa: CASSLVVQGAGRGQYF

clone_size: -
j_call: TRBJ2-3
v_call: TRBV7-2
cdr3_aa: CASSLVVQAGTDTQYF

clone_size: -
j_call: TRBJ2-3
v_call: TRBV6-5
cdr3_aa: CASSRGVGGDTQYF

clone_size: many
j_call: TRBJ1-4
v_call: TRBV2
cdr3_aa: CAGRLATNEKLFF

clone_size: -
j_call: TRBJ2-2
v_call: TRBV4-1
cdr3_aa: CASSRRVAGGHGELFF

clone_size: -
j_call: TRBJ2-3
v_call: TRBV20-1
cdr3_aa: CSASLLGGGTDTQYF

clone_size: -
j_call: TRBJ2-3
v_call: TRBV7-9
cdr3_aa: CASSSPAGAGDTQYF

clone_size: -
j_call: TRBJ2-1
v_call: TRBV9
cdr3_aa: CASSVDPLADNEQFF

clone_size: -
j_call: TRBJ2-7
v_call: TRBV3-1/TRBV3-2
cdr3_aa: CASSQDGWYEQYF

clone_size: -
j_call: TRBJ2-7
v_call: TRBV10-2
cdr3_aa: CASSSTGSYEQYF

clone_size: -
j_call: TRBJ1-6
v_call: TRBV27
cdr3_aa: CASSLGAGLAASPLHF

clone_size: -
j_call: TRBJ2-4
v_call: TRBV7-9
cdr3_aa: CASSSPAAGNIQYF

clone_size: -
j_call: TRBJ2-5
v_call: TRBV28
cdr3_aa: CASRDRELYQETQYF

clone_size: few
j_call: TRBJ2-7
v_call: TRBV7-3
cdr3_aa: CASSLTASTYEQYF

clone_size: -
j_call: TRBJ2-3
v_call: TRBV6-6
cdr3_aa: CASSQQGTDTQYF

clone_size: -
j_call: TRBJ2-2
v_call: TRBV27
cdr3_aa: CASRGQGLFTGELFF

clone_size: -
j_call: TRBJ2-7
v_call: TRBV3-1/TRBV3-2
cdr3_aa: CASSQDILTRDEQYF

clone_size: -
j_call: TRBJ2-1
v_call: TRBV5-1
cdr3_aa: CASSLALSGTSSPYNEQFF

clone_size: -
j_call: TRBJ2-7
v_call: TRBV18
cdr3_aa: CASSPYRDSYEQYF

clone_size: -
j_call: TRBJ1-1
v_call: TRBV7-2
cdr3_aa: CASSLAHGGMNTEAFF

clone_size: -
j_call: TRBJ2-3
v_call: TRBV19
cdr3_aa: CASSGSGARYTDTQYF

clone_size: -
j_call: TRBJ2-7
v_call: TRBV28
cdr3_aa: CASKRAGTRYEQYF

clone_size: -
j_call: TRBJ1-4
v_call: TRBV7-2
cdr3_aa: CASSFDIISGEKLFF

clone_size: -
j_call: TRBJ2-5
v_call: TRBV7-3
cdr3_aa: CASSVGLAGANQETQYF

clone_size: -
j_call: TRBJ2-1
v_call: TRBV12-3/TRBV12-4
cdr3_aa: CASSGLALGEQFF

clone_size: few
j_call: TRBJ1-1
v_call: TRBV7-9
cdr3_aa: CASSLALSGNTEAFF

clone_size: -
j_call: TRBJ1-2
v_call: TRBV6-6
cdr3_aa: CASSSAGTGSYGYTF

clone_size: few
j_call: TRBJ1-4
v_call: TRBV10-3
cdr3_aa: CAISSGSNEKLFF

clone_size: -
j_call: TRBJ2-2
v_call: TRBV9
cdr3_aa: CASSVDLPRTSGRGELFF

clone_size: -
j_call: TRBJ2-5
v_call: TRBV5-6
cdr3_aa: CASSLANFGETQYF

clone_size: -
j_call: TRBJ1-5
v_call: TRBV6-2/TRBV6-3
cdr3_aa: CASSYSKTGPLGNQPQHF

clone_size: -
j_call: TRBJ2-3
v_call: TRBV20-1
cdr3_aa: CSASTETDTQYF

clone_size: once
j_call: TRBJ2-5
v_call: TRBV18
cdr3_aa: CASSRGQPETQYF

clone_size: -
j_call: TRBJ1-2
v_call: TRBV2
cdr3_aa: CASSGDRAGHGYTF

clone_size: -
j_call: TRBJ1-5
v_call: TRBV2
cdr3_aa: CAGRQGGNQPQHF

clone_size: -
j_call: TRBJ2-7
v_call: TRBV18
cdr3_aa: CASSPPVTGYLEQYF

clone_size: -
j_call: TRBJ2-7
v_call: TRBV21-1
cdr3_aa: CASSKGAGTGGSEQYF

clone_size: -
j_call: TRBJ1-5
v_call: TRBV6-6
cdr3_aa: CASSTPGGRSNQPQHF

clone_size: -
j_call: TRBJ2-3
v_call: TRBV9
cdr3_aa: CASSVATSGQGGTQYF